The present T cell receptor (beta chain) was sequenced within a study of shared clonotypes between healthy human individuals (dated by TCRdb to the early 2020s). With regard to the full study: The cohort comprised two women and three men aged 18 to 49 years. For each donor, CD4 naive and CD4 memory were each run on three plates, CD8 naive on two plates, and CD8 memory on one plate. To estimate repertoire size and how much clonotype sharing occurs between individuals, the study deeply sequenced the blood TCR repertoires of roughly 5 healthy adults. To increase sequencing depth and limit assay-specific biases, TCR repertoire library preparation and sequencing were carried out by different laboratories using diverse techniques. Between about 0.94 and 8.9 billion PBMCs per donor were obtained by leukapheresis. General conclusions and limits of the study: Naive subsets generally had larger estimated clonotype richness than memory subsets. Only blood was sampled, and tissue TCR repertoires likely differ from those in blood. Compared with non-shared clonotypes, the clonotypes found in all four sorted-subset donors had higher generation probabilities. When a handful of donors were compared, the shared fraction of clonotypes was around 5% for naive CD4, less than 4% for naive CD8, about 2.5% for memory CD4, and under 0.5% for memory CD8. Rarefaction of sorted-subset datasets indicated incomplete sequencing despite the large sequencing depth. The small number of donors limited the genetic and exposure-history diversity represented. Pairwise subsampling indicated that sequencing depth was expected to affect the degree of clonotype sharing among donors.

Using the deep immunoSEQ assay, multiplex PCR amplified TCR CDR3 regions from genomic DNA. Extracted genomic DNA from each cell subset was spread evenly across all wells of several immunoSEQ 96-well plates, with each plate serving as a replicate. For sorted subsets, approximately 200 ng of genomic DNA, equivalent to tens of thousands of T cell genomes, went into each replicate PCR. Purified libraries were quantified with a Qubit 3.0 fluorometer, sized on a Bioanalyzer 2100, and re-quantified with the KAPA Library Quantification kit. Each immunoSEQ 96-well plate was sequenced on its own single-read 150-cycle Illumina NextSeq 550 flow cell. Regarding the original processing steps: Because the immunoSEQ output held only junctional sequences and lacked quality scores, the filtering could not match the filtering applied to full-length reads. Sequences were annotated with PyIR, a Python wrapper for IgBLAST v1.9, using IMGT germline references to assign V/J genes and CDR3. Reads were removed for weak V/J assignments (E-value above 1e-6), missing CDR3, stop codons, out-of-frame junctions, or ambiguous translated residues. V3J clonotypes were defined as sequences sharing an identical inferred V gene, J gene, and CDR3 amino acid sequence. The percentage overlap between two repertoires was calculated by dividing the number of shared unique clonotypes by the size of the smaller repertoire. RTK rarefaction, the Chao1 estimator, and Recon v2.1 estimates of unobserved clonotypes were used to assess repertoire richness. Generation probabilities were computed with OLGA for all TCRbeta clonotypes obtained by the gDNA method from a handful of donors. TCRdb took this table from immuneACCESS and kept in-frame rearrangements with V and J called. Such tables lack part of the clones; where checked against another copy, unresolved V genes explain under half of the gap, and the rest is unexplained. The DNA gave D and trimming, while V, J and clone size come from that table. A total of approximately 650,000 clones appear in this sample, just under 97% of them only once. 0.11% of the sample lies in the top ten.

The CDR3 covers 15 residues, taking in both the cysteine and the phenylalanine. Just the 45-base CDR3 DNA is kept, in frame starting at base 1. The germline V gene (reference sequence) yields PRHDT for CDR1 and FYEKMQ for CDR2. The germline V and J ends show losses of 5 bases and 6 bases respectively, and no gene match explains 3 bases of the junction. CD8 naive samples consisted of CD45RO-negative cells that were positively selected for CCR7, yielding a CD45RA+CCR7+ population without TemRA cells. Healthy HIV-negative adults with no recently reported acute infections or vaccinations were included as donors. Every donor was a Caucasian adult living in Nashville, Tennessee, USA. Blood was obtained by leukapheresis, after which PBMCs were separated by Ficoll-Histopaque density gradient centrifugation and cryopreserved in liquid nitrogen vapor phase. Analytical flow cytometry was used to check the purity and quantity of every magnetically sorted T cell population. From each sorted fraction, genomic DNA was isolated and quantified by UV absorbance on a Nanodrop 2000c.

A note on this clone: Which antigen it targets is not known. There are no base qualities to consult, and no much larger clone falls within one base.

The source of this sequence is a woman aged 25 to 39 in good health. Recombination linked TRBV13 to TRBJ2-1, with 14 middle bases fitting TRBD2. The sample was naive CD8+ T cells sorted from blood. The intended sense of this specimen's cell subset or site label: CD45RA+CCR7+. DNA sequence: TGTGCCAGCAGCGCCGGGACTAGCGGGAGCAATGAGCAGTTCTTC. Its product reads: CASSAGTSGSNEQFF.